This paragraph covers one TCR beta chain sequence. In germline, CDR1 is SEHNR, CDR2 FQNEAQ (reference sequence). This CDR3 comprises 11 residues. Trimming took 2 bases from V and 8 from J, leaving 6 bases between them. The sample is drawn from a study of blood T cell repertoires in COVID-19. The method was immunoSEQ multiplex PCR; TCRdb's version includes in-frame clones alone and lacks a portion of them. The table lists roughly 290,000 clones, around 90% of them singletons. The age range of participants was about 18 to 95 years, with residence in about two dozen US areas. The TCR originated in a woman between 18 and 30 years old with acute COVID-19. The V call is TRBV7-9, the J call TRBJ1-1; no clear D gene. The sequenced sample was PBMCs or T cells enriched from blood (not recorded which). CDR3 DNA sequence: TGTGCCAGCAGCTTAACCAGAGAAGCTTTCTTT. As protein: CASSLTREAFF. The whole variable domain, remainder taken from reference TRBV7-9 and TRBJ1-1, is DTGVSQNPRHKITKRGQNVTFRCDPISEHNRLYWYRQTLGQGPEFLTYFQNEAQLEKSRLLSDRFSAERPKGSFSTLEIQRTEQGDSAMYLCASSLTREAFFGQGTRLTVV.